This entry is about one T cell receptor beta chain. Its cognate antigen is unknown. Trimming removed 2 bases from V and 2 bases from J, with 14 bases in between. Germline V lookup: CDR1 SEHNR, CDR2 FQNEAQ (reference sequence). This CDR3 has 16 amino acids. The TCRbeta library was prepared with unique molecular identifiers. TCRdb independently ran MiXCR on the PCR reads; one entry per CDR3 protein. The top ten clones hold roughly 0.84% of a sample with 600,000 to 800,000 distinct CDR3 sequences, roughly 14% of them seen once. This entry comes from a study of T-cell reconstitution after alpha-beta-depleted transplantation in children. Findings of the study overall: At one year after transplant, newly produced T cells mostly accounted for T-cell counts and diversity. Some patients showed high day-60 TCRbeta diversity, which derived from surviving recipient T cells and thymic progenitors.

V and J are TRBV7-9 and TRBJ2-3; tentatively, D is TRBD2 (6 bases). The TCR was taken from a girl aged 2-10 years with congenital amegakaryocytic thrombocytopenia, due to receive a stem cell transplant. Material: PBMCs, obtained before TCRalphabeta/CD19-depleted stem cell transplant. Written as DNA, the CDR3 is TGTGCCAGCAGCTTAACGGTAGCGGCCCCCACAGATACGCAGTATTTT. This encodes CASSLTVAAPTDTQYF. Complete variable domain (other parts from reference TRBV7-9 and TRBJ2-3): DTGVSQNPRHKITKRGQNVTFRCDPISEHNRLYWYRQTLGQGPEFLTYFQNEAQLEKSRLLSDRFSAERPKGSFSTLEIQRTEQGDSAMYLCASSLTVAAPTDTQYFGPGTRLTVL.